This T cell receptor beta chain was identified during a study of CD4 T cells in relation to SARS-CoV-2 and coronaviruses. Study-wide background: TCR beta CDR3s were sequenced after approximately ten-day antigen culture of PBMCs.

Sequencing was performed with immunoSEQ multiplex PCR; in TCRdb, only in-frame clones are kept and a portion is missing. The data hold 41,000 or so clones, with roughly 84% observed a single time. CDR1 and CDR2 (germline): MGHRA, YSYEKL. The CDR3 sequence is 14 residues long. V lost 1 base and J 9 bases, leaving 12 bases between the germline ends. The study, taken as a whole, reports: Compared with monoreactive clones, crossreactive clones showed significantly weaker SARS-CoV-2 expansion. Crossreactivity was assessed only for spike protein, not other viral proteins.

Note on this clone: Its antigen is currently unknown.

This receptor was taken from an adult with COVID-19. The sequenced sample consisted of naive CD4+ T cells from PBMCs, cultured in vitro. Subset denoted: naive CD4+ T cells isolated by negative enrichment. The chain combines TRBV4-1 with TRBJ2-2; D possibly corresponds to TRBD1 (5 bases). DNA of the CDR3: TGCGCCAGCAGCCAAGTGGGGCGGCGCCGGGAGCTGTTTTTT. This sequence encodes CASSQVGRRRELFF.